Listed here are 2 T cell receptor beta chains from one sample, sequenced in a study of blood T cells in healthy people across ages. The second PCR ran about 6 to 12 cycles with a sample-barcoded 5' primer and J-beta primers. TCRdb reprocessed the 5' RACE reads with MiXCR, giving one entry per CDR3 protein. The sample has some 940,000 distinct CDR3 sequences, almost 30% seen once. These data were also reused for a study on T cells of mothers and their children.

Input material: blood. The receptors here all came from a woman aged 40 to 49 in good health.

This clonotype showed up many times. Sequence at one end of the junction differs from germline and may be a read error. The genes are TRBV7-7 and TRBJ2-1; D possibly uses TRBD1 or TRBD2 (5 bases each). The CDR3 has 14 residues. CDR1 is SSHAT, CDR2 FNYEAQ, per germline (reference sequence). CDR3: CASSLALRGADQFF. In DNA form, the CDR3 reads TGTGCTAGCAGCTTAGCGTTAAGGGGCGCGGATCAGTTCTTC. Using reference TRBV7-7 and TRBJ2-1 for the parts outside the CDR3, the full variable domain is GAGVSQSPRYKVTKRGQDVTLRCDPISSHATLYWYQQALGQGPEFLTYFNYEAQPDKSGLPSDRFSAERPEGSISTLTIQRTEQRDSAMYRCASSLALRGADQFFGPGTRLTVL.

This clonotype was counted between two and nine times. This rearrangement joins TRBV20-1 to TRBJ1-6, with D possibly TRBD1 on 5 matching bases. This CDR3 is 16 amino acids long. V was pared by 3 bases and J by 6 bases, with 18 bases between. The germline V gene has CDR1 DFQATT and CDR2 SNEGSKA (reference sequence). The CDR3 sequence is CSASIARAGSNSPLHF. CDR3 in DNA: TGCAGTGCTAGTATCGCCAGGGCTGGGTCTAATTCACCCCTCCACTTT.